Sequencing of this T cell receptor beta chain was carried out in a study of Ad26.COV2.S vaccination and SARS-CoV-2 variants. Treatment indicated: around 19 received Ad26.COV2.S at low or high dose, single or two shots; 5 received placebo; per-sample allocation not given. Samples came from day 63 after the first vaccine or placebo injection. Measured with immunoSEQ multiplex PCR; TCRdb has only the in-frame clones, and not every one. This sample yields around 340,000 clones, of which 65% to 90% are seen a single time; about 11% belongs to the top ten. Per the germline V gene, CDR1 is MNHNY and CDR2 is SVGAGI (reference sequence). V was clipped by 6 bases and J by 4 bases, with 9 bases between them. This CDR3 is 12 amino acids long.

The chain recombines TRBV6-6 with TRBJ1-2; D gene ambiguous. The sample in question was peripheral blood, obtained in a trial of Ad26.COV2.S vaccine versus placebo. The origin of this receptor is a person aged 18-65 years who received the Ad26.COV2.S COVID-19 vaccine or a placebo. The CDR3 is CASSKDGYGYTF. The CDR3 region has the DNA TGTGCCAGCAGCAAGGACGGCTATGGCTACACCTTC.